This paragraph reports one TCR beta chain. The sample originates from a study of regulatory T cells in long-lasting Graves disease. Time point given: newly diagnosed GD, antithyroid drugs for less than 3 months. The TCR library was prepared using RNA isolated from PBMCs. Arm-PCR of CDR3 regions with iRepertoire HTBI primers generated TCR beta libraries. One entry per CDR3 protein results from TCRdb running MiXCR on the multiplex PCR reads. This sample carries 400,000 to 650,000 distinct CDR3 sequences, around 16% of them seen once, and the ten largest clones take roughly 25%. These data are also associated with another study on T cells in Graves' hyperthyroidism and ophthalmopathy.

This sequence was found in a middle-aged woman with Graves disease. The source was peripheral blood mononuclear cells (PBMCs), collected at new diagnosis, from a patient treated with antithyroid drugs.

The CDR3 protein is CASSLLERGTEAFF. The CDR3 DNA follows: TGTGCCAGCAGCTTATTGGAAAGAGGGACTGAAGCTTTCTTT. The chain couples TRBV7-2 to TRBJ1-1; D gene uncertain. The V end lost 2 bases, the J end lost 5 bases, and 12 bases lay between the germline ends. This CDR3 is built from 14 residues. CDR1 SGHTA and CDR2 FQGNSA come from the germline V gene.